Presented here are 23 T cell receptor beta chains from one specimen sequenced in a study of T cell changes during pregnancy in multiple sclerosis (dated by TCRdb to the late 2010s). Library preparation used the immunoSEQ multiplex PCR assay. This immuneACCESS table, as held by TCRdb, lists in-frame sequences with V and J called but not all clones. Of the missing ones, under half trace to an unresolved V gene in checked studies; the others have no known cause. The sample includes around 30,000 clones, with around 90% observed a single time. The ten biggest clones cover about 5.7% of the sample. Sequences were derived from CD8+ T cells from peripheral blood mononuclear cells, sampled before pregnancy. The receptors stem from a female donor with multiple sclerosis, enrolled in a pregnancy study.

The CDR3 spells CASSLSVAGELFF. In DNA, the CDR3 is TGTGCCAGCAGCTTAAGCGTCGCCGGGGAGCTGTTTTTT. This chain uses TRBV7-2 with TRBJ2-2, with D hard to call. From germline, CDR1 is SGHTA and CDR2 FQGNSA. The CDR3 has 13 residues. Trimming left V 2 bases short and J 6 bases short, with 7 bases between.

This clone was found once. The gene calls are TRBV6-5 and TRBJ1-1, with a weak D call TRBD1 (6 bases). The germline CDR1 and CDR2 sequences are MNHEY and SVGAGI. Trimming cost V 6 bases and J 3 bases, with 11 bases left between them. The CDR3 extends over 13 amino acids. CDR3 nucleotide sequence: TGTGCCAGCAGCCGGGACACCTACACTGAAGCTTTCTTT. As protein: CASSRDTYTEAFF.

CDR3 loop: CASRDLDSGSNQPQHF. CDR3 in DNA: TGTGCCAGTAGGGATTTGGACAGTGGTAGCAATCAGCCCCAGCATTTT. The J gene is TRBJ1-5, the V gene TRBV19; TRBD1 might be the D (6 bases). This CDR3 region has 16 residues. V gave up 6 bases and J gave up 0 bases, with 15 bases separating them. Germline V gives CDR1 LNHDA, CDR2 SQIVND (reference sequence).

The chain employs TRBV7-2 and TRBJ1-1, with 10 bases matching TRBD1. Germline V gene sequence: CDR1 SGHTA, CDR2 FQGNSA. V gave up 7 bases and J gave up 7 bases; unmatched junction bases: 6. This CDR3 has 13 amino acids. The CDR3 loop reads CASKDRGKVEAFF. For the CDR3, the DNA is TGTGCCAGCAAGGACAGGGGGAAGGTTGAAGCTTTCTTT.

In DNA form, the CDR3 reads TGTGCCAGCAGTACAGGGGATTACTCCTACAATGAGCAGTTCTTC. It is translated as CASSTGDYSYNEQFF. This rearrangement joins TRBV6-6 to TRBJ2-1, with 7 bases lining up with TRBD1. CDR3 size: 15 residues. From germline, CDR1 is MNHNY and CDR2 SVGAGI (reference sequence). V dropped 5 bases and J dropped 0; count of bases not matched to a gene: 4.

CDR3 loop: CASSPIGDNEQFF. The CDR3 DNA sequence: TGTGCCAGCAGCCCCATTGGAGATAATGAGCAGTTCTTC. The V and J genes are TRBV25-1 and TRBJ2-1; D is uncertain. This CDR3 has 13 residues. Germline assignment: CDR1 MGHDK and CDR2 SYGVNS. Between the trimmed V and J ends, which lost 6 bases and 7 bases, there was a span of 13 bases.

The sample holds one count of this clone. The genes are TRBV12-5 and TRBJ2-1; possible D gene TRBD2, 6 bases. V lost 7 bases, J lost 6 bases, and 19 bases lay in between. Germline CDR1 LGHNT, CDR2 FRNRAP. CDR3 length equals 15 residues. The CDR3 here is CASALGPEGGNEQFF. CDR3 in DNA: TGTGCTAGTGCCTTGGGCCCGGAGGGAGGCAATGAGCAGTTCTTC. The variable domain in full, completed from reference TRBV12-5 and TRBJ2-1, reads DARVTQTPRHKVTEMGQEVTMRCQPILGHNTVFWYRQTMMQGLELLAYFRNRAPLDDSGMPKDRFSAEMPDATLATLKIQPSEPRDSAVYFCASALGPEGGNEQFFGPGTRLTVL.

The chain employs TRBV2 and TRBJ2-7; D gene ambiguous. V was clipped by 8 bases and J by 4 bases, with 12 bases between them. In germline, CDR1 is SNHLY, CDR2 FYNNEI. This CDR3 is built from 12 residues. For the CDR3, the DNA is TGTGCCAGCCTTAGTACTGAGTACGAGCAGTACTTC. This sequence encodes CASLSTEYEQYF.

The gene calls are TRBV11-2 and TRBJ2-7; the D is unclear. Germline values: CDR1 SGHAT, CDR2 FQNNGV. There are 16 residues in the CDR3. V lost 3 bases to trimming and J lost 1 base, with 16 bases between them. This chain's CDR3 is CASSLGSMNPSYEQYF. In DNA form, the CDR3 reads TGTGCCAGCAGCTTGGGCAGCATGAACCCATCCTACGAGCAGTACTTC.

The V gene is TRBV19, the J gene TRBJ2-7, with 10 positions matching TRBD1. The germline V gene encodes CDR1 LNHDA and CDR2 SQIVND (reference sequence). Trimming took 7 bases from V and 7 from J; bases not matched to a gene: 13. The CDR3 loop spans 15 amino acids. The CDR3 spells CASNTPGQGIGEQYF. The CDR3, as DNA: TGTGCCAGTAATACGCCGGGACAGGGGATTGGGGAGCAGTACTTC.

The chain carries TRBV29-1 and TRBJ1-2, with a weak D call TRBD1 (5 bases). The germline gives CDR1 SQVTM, CDR2 ANQGSEA. V shed 6 bases and J shed 4 bases, with 12 bases lying between them. The CDR3 spans 12 residues. CDR3 nucleotide sequence: TGCAGCGTCTACGACAGCAGCTATGGCTACACCTTC. It codes for CSVYDSSYGYTF.

This clone was counted once. The chain joins TRBV5-1 to TRBJ2-3, with D possibly being TRBD2 (6 bases). V was trimmed by 5 bases and J by 4 bases, leaving 23 bases between them. This CDR3 has 17 residues. Germline CDR1 reads SGHRS; CDR2 reads YFSETQ. CDR3 coding DNA: TGCGCCAGCAGGTCGAAGACCCAGGGAGGTTGGGCAGATACGCAGTATTTT. Residues: CASRSKTQGGWADTQYF.

This chain uses TRBV18 with TRBJ2-7; no reliable D call. Germline V CDR1 and CDR2: KGHSH, LQKENI. The V gene lost 1 base and the J gene lost 4 bases, with 11 bases spanning the gap. The CDR3 extends over 14 amino acids. The CDR3: CASSPRYSLYEQYF. The DNA for the CDR3 is TGTGCCAGCTCACCACGATACAGCCTTTACGAGCAGTACTTC.

CDR3 in DNA: TGTGCCAGCACAAGAGGGTCGAACGGGAACGAGCAGTACTTC. Protein product: CASTRGSNGNEQYF. The chain carries TRBV27 and TRBJ2-7; D perhaps matches TRBD2 (5 bases). CDR3 length: 14 amino acids. The germline V gene has CDR1 MNHEY and CDR2 SMNVEV (reference sequence). V was shortened by 7 bases and J by 5 bases, with 18 bases between the two germline ends.

This clone is a singleton in its sample. The chain employs TRBV10-3 and TRBJ2-7; unclear D gene. Trimming cost V 4 bases and J 6 bases, with 10 bases left between them. This CDR3 is 12 amino acids long. Germline assignment: CDR1 ENHRY and CDR2 SYGVKD. The CDR3 protein is CAISGPAAEQYF. The CDR3 DNA reads as TGTGCCATCAGTGGGCCTGCTGCCGAGCAGTACTTC.

The chain employs TRBV4-1 and TRBJ2-7; 7 nucleotides match TRBD2. Germline CDR1 MGHRA, CDR2 YSYEKL. The V and J ends lost 3 bases and 4 bases, in that order; junction bases with no gene match: 3. CDR3 length equals 13 residues. As DNA, the CDR3 is TGCGCCAGCAGCCATCCTAGCGGATACGAGCAGTACTTC. The encoded protein is CASSHPSGYEQYF.

The chain uses TRBV5-1 and TRBJ2-2; 9 positions match TRBD1. Unmatched junction bases numbered 6, after V lost 2 bases and J lost 4 bases. The CDR3 spans 16 residues. Germline V gene sequence: CDR1 SGHRS, CDR2 YFSETQ. The CDR3 here is CASSFWTGESTGELFF. In DNA, the CDR3 is TGCGCCAGCAGCTTTTGGACAGGGGAATCCACCGGGGAGCTGTTTTTT.

The rearrangement joins TRBV7-9 to TRBJ2-7, with D possibly being TRBD1 (6 bases). Germline CDR1 is SEHNR and CDR2 is FQNEAQ (reference sequence). The CDR3 consists of 15 residues. Between the trimmed V and J ends, which lost 0 bases and 1 base, there was a span of 10 bases. CDR3 DNA: TGTGCCAGCAGCTTAGCACAGGGAATTTCCTACGAGCAGTACTTC. Translated, it gives CASSLAQGISYEQYF.

This clone was detected only once. The rearrangement joins TRBV6-5 to TRBJ2-1; 9 positions match TRBD2. J gave up 2 bases and V 3 bases, and 2 bases lay outside the gene matches. The length of the CDR3 is 15 residues. Germline-derived CDR1 and CDR2 are MNHEY and SVGAGI. The chain's CDR3 is CASSYGGRAYNEQFF. CDR3 bases: TGTGCCAGCAGTTATGGCGGGAGGGCCTACAATGAGCAGTTCTTC.

The chain uses TRBV18 and TRBJ2-2, with D perhaps TRBD1 (6 bases). This CDR3 has 17 residues. The V gene lost 3 bases and the J gene lost 5 bases, with 19 bases spanning the gap. Germline values: CDR1 KGHSH, CDR2 LQKENI. The CDR3 DNA sequence: TGTGCCAGCTCACCCTTACAGGGATCCGACGAGACCGGGGAGCTGTTTTTT. The encoded protein is CASSPLQGSDETGELFF.

This chain links TRBV14 with TRBJ1-1, with D uncertain. The V and J ends lost 2 bases and 6 bases respectively, with 13 bases between them. Germline CDR1 and CDR2: SGHDN and FVKESK. This CDR3 spans 14 amino acids. The CDR3 DNA follows: TGTGCCAGCAGCCAAAGGCCGGGAGCCCCTGAAGCTTTCTTT. It encodes CASSQRPGAPEAFF. Filled out from reference TRBV14 and TRBJ1-1, the complete variable domain reads EAGVTQFPSHSVIEKGQTVTLRCDPISGHDNLYWYRRVMGKEIKFLLHFVKESKQDESGMPNNRFLAERTGGTYSTLKVQPAELEDSGVYFCASSQRPGAPEAFFGQGTRLTVV.

The chain uses TRBV7-3 and TRBJ1-2; 8 positions agree with TRBD1. Trimming cost V 5 bases and J 4 bases; bases outside gene matches: 3. The length of the CDR3 is 13 residues. The V gene's germline CDR1 is SGHTA and CDR2 FQGTGA. The CDR3 spells CASSDTGGYGYTF. CDR3 bases: TGTGCCAGCAGCGATACAGGGGGCTATGGCTACACCTTC.

J is TRBJ2-7 and V is TRBV27; TRBD2 might be the D (5 bases). Looked up from germline, CDR1 is MNHEY and CDR2 is SMNVEV (reference sequence). Trimming pared 5 bases from V and 2 bases from J, leaving 10 bases between. CDR3 length: 13 residues. The CDR3 is CASSNLATYEQYF. CDR3 coding DNA: TGTGCCAGCAGTAACTTAGCGACCTACGAGCAGTACTTC.